This T cell receptor beta chain is from a study of Graves' ophthalmopathy and Graves' hyperthyroidism. Whole-study results and caveats: Ophthalmopathy progression was predicted with about 67% sensitivity and roughly 74% specificity.

Amplifying from RNA transcripts, the study obtained TCR beta CDR3 regions. An opening RT-PCR round employed HTBI primers and preceded a second-round multiplex PCR. MiXCR was run by TCRdb on the multiplex PCR reads, yielding one entry per CDR3 protein. The sample gives 580,000 or so distinct CDR3 sequences, approximately 37% of which show up once; 3.5% to 5% is in the top ten. Germline V gene sequence: CDR1 SEHNR, CDR2 FQNEAQ (reference sequence). This CDR3 contains 14 residues. The V and J ends lost 5 bases and 6 bases, in that order; junction bases with no gene match: 9. Notes on this clonotype: Its antigen is currently unknown.

The chain uses TRBV7-9 and TRBJ2-7; 8 positions agree with TRBD2. Material: peripheral blood or thyroid tissue (not recorded which). The TCR was taken from an adult man with Graves' hyperthyroidism. The CDR3, as DNA: TGTGCCAGCAGCACCTCAGCGGGAGCGGGCGAGCAGTACTTC. Translation: CASSTSAGAGEQYF.